These 10 T cell receptor beta chains originate from one sample sequenced in a study of T-cell memory formation after mild COVID-19. TCRdb fed the 5' RACE reads into MiXCR, producing one record per CDR3 protein. The table has 580,000 or so distinct CDR3 sequences, 15% to 20% seen once. The sequenced material came from PBMCs or a T cell subset sorted from them (not recorded which). These receptors all stem from an adult woman who had mild COVID-19 (a few samples of this study predate the infection). Cell type and time point are not known.

This CDR3 reads CASSFLAGGTGELFF. The CDR3 DNA follows: TGTGCCAGCAGCTTCCTAGCGGGAGGGACCGGGGAGCTGTTTTTT. J is TRBJ2-2 and V is TRBV7-2, with TRBD2 matching over 12 bases. CDR1 is SGHTA and CDR2 is FQGNSA in the germline V gene. The ends lost 3 bases at V and 5 bases at J; junction bases unmatched: 1. The CDR3 is made up of 15 amino acids.

This chain's CDR3 is CASSQVILEQFF. The DNA for the CDR3 is TGTGCCAGCAGCCAAGTTATACTGGAGCAGTTCTTC. V is TRBV14 and J is TRBJ2-1; D call uncertain. The CDR3 length is 12 residues. V was clipped by 1 base and J by 10 bases, with 8 bases between them. Germline loops: CDR1 SGHDN, CDR2 FVKESK.

This clonotype was recorded a few times. This sequence joins TRBV12-3 or TRBV12-4 and TRBJ2-1, with 14 bases aligning to TRBD2. The V segment lost 5 bases and the J segment 11 bases; nucleotides outside the gene matches: 5. The CDR3 has 14 residues. The CDR3 sequence: CASSPGLAGAQQFF. CDR3 in DNA: TGTGCCAGCAGTCCGGGACTAGCGGGAGCCCAGCAGTTCTTC.

This clonotype appeared a single time. This sequence joins TRBV5-1 and TRBJ2-7, with 10 positions matching TRBD2. The CDR3 is 15 amino acids. Trimming at V came to 4 bases and at J to 3 bases, leaving 7 bases not matched to a gene. Germline CDR1 is SGHRS and CDR2 is YFSETQ. The CDR3 region is CASSPGLANSYEQYF. The CDR3 coding sequence is TGCGCCAGCAGCCCGGGACTAGCGAATAGCTACGAGCAGTACTTC.

In its sample, this clonotype was seen a few times. V gene TRBV18 combines with J gene TRBJ2-7, with 7 bases fitting TRBD2. V was clipped by 2 bases and J by 2 bases; unmatched bases: 3. The CDR3 totals 14 residues. Germline lookup yields CDR1 KGHSH and CDR2 LQKENI. The CDR3 nucleotides are TGTGCCAGCTCACCAGAAAGCGGGGCCTACGAGCAGTACTTC. It yields the protein CASSPESGAYEQYF.

This clonotype came up a few times. The chain couples TRBV7-2 to TRBJ2-3; 9 bases are a match to TRBD1. Germline V CDR1 and CDR2: SGHTA, FQGNSA. There are 15 residues in the CDR3. Trimming took 4 bases from V and 3 from J; bases not matched to a gene: 5. CDR3 sequence: CASSYTGGLTDTQYF. The CDR3 DNA reads as TGTGCCAGCAGCTACACAGGGGGCCTAACAGATACGCAGTATTTT.

This chain connects TRBV25-1 to TRBJ1-2; 8 nucleotides line up with TRBD1. V shed 8 bases and J 7 bases; nucleotides not matched to a gene: 9. This CDR3 has 13 residues. Germline lookup yields CDR1 MGHDK and CDR2 SYGVNS. This CDR3 is CASGLTGEIGYTF. The CDR3 DNA follows: TGTGCCAGCGGCCTGACAGGGGAAATTGGCTACACCTTC.

This clonotype was found many times. The chain couples TRBV7-2 to TRBJ2-3, with a tentative D call TRBD2 (5 bases). V lost 6 bases, J lost 7 bases, and 14 bases lay in between. The CDR3 totals 13 residues. Germline loops: CDR1 SGHTA, CDR2 FQGNSA. The CDR3 here is CASRKPASYTQYF. CDR3 nucleotides: TGTGCCAGCAGGAAGCCGGCTAGCTATACGCAGTATTTT.

CDR3 residues: CASSPKREGSYNEQFF. In nucleotides, the CDR3 is TGTGCCAGCAGCCCAAAGCGGGAGGGCTCCTACAATGAGCAGTTCTTC. The rearrangement links TRBV7-9 to TRBJ2-1; 10 bases agree with TRBD2. CDR3 length: 16 residues. V trimming: 5 bases; J trimming: 0 bases; junction bases outside the gene matches: 4. Germline lookup yields CDR1 SEHNR and CDR2 FQNEAQ (reference sequence).

The gene calls are TRBV3-1 and TRBJ1-1, with no clear D. V was pared by 0 bases and J by 1 base, with 9 bases between. This CDR3 comprises 15 residues. Per the germline V gene, CDR1 is LGHDT and CDR2 is YNNKEL (reference sequence). For the CDR3, the DNA is TGTGCCAGCAGCCAAGATTTTTCAGGGAACACTGAAGCTTTCTTT. It translates to CASSQDFSGNTEAFF.